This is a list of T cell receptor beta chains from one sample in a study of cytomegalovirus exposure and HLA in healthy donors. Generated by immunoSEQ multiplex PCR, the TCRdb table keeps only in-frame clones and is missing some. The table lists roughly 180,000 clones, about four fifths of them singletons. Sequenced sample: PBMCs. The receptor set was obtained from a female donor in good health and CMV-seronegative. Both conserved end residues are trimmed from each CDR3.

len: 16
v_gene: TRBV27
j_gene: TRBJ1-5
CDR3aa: ASSSIPHMRDGRQPQH

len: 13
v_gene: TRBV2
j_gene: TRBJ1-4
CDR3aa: ASSETGQGRGKLF

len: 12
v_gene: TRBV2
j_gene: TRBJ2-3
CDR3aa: ASRPSGYTDTQY

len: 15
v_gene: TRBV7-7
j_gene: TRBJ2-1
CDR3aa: ASSLNPGLREYNEQF

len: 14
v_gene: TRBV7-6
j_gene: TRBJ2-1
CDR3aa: ASRPTGEGLAGEQF

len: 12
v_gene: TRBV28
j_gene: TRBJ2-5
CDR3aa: ASRGWSNQETQY

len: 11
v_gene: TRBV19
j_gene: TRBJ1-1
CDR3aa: ASKQEDRMAAF

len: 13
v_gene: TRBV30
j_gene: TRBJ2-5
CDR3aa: AWSRGGAGEETQY

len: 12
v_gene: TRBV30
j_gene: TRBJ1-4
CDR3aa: AWSVGGASEKLF

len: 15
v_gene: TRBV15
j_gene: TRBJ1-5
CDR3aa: ATSREVPYRDRQPQH

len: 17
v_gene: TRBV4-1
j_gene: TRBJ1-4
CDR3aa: ASSQSSTGEPATNEKLF

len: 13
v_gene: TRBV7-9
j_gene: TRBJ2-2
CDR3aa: ASSQSGLNTGELF

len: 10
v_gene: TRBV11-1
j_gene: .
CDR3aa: ASSRRGYEQY

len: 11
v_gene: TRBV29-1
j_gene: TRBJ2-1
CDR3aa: SVGQYNDNEQF

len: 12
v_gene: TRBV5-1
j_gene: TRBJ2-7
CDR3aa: ASSLAGGYYEQY

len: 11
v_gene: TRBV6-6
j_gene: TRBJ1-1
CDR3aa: ASSKYYNTEAF

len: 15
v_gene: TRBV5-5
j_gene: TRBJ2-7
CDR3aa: ASSLVQAGTGGLRQY

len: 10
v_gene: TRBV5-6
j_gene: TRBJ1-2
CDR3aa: ATSRANYGYT

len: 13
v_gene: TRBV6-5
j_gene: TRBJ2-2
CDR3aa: ASTPGTSGTGELF

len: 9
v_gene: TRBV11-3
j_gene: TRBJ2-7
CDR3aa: ASSSRGEQY

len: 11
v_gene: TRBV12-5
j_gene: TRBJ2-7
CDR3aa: ASGSESGFEQY

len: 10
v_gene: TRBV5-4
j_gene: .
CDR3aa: ASTGGSETQY

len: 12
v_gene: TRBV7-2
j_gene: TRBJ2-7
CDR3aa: ASSSGTVSYEQY

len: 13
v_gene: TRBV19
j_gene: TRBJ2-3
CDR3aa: ASSIRASGRDTQY

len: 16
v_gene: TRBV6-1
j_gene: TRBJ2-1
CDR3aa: ASSEFVTSGASYNEQF

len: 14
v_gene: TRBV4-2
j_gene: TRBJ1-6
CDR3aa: ASSQAGQAYNSPLH

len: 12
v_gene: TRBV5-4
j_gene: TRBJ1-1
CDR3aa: ASSLDRRNTEAF